This TCR beta chain is from a study of read filtering for tumor transcriptome and immune sequencing. Study-wide background: Transcriptome libraries were built from DNase-treated RNA.

From 350 to 500 ng of RNA, a library with molecular barcoded alpha/delta and beta/gamma adaptors was made. From the reads, TCRdb called clonotypes with MiXCR, one entry per CDR3 protein. The sample lists 90,000 to 95,000 distinct CDR3 sequences, roughly 21% occurring once. This clonotype was observed a handful of times. V lost 0 bases to trimming and J lost 1 base; unmatched junction nucleotides: 1. There are 15 residues in the CDR3. Germline-derived CDR1 and CDR2 are SGDLS and YYNGEE. The chain employs TRBV9 and TRBJ1-5; TRBD1 agrees at 7 bases. Sequenced sample: a population of CD138-negative cells sorted from bone marrow. The clonotype originates from a donor aged 40 or over with multiple myeloma. CDR3 bases: TGTGCCAGCAGCGTAGAGGGACAGAGCAATCAGCCCCAGCATTTT. It translates to CASSVEGQSNQPQHF.